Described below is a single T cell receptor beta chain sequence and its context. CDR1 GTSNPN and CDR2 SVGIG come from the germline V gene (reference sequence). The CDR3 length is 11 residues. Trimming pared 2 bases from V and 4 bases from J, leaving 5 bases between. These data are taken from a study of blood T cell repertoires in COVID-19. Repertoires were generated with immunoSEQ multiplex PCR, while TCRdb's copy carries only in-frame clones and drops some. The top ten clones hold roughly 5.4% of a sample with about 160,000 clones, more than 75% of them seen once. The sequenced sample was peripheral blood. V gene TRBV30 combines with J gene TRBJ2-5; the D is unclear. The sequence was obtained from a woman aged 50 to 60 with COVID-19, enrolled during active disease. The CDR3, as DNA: TGTGCCTGGAGTCTCGGAGAGACCCAGTACTTC. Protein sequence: CAWSLGETQYF.